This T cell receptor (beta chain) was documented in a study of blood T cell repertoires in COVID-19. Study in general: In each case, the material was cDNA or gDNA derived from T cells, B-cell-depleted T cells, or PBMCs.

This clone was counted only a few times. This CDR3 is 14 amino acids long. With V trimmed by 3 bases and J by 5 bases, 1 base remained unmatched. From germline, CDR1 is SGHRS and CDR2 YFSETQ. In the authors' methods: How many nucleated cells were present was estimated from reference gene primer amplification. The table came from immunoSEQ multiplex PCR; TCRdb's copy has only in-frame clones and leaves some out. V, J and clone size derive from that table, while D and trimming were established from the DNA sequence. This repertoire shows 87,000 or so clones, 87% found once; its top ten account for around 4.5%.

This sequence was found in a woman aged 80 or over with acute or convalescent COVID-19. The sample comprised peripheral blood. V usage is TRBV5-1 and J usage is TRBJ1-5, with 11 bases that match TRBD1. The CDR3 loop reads CASSWGQGDQPQHF. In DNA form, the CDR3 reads TGCGCCAGCAGCTGGGGACAGGGGGATCAGCCCCAGCATTTT.